This T cell receptor (beta chain) was retrieved from a study of long-term antiretroviral therapy in people with HIV. Study-level information: Samples collected earliest predate the 2015 immediate-ART recommendation by about a decade. Findings of the study overall: Blood collection from the mid-2000s to the late 2010s possibly occurred under older ART regimens. ART adherence, viral resistance and therapy changes were not recorded.

About this clone: The antigen is undetermined.

It was version v3.0 of the immunoSEQ assay that was run at survey level. The data were produced by immunoSEQ multiplex PCR, yet TCRdb's version contains in-frame clones alone and is incomplete. The sample has some 21,000 clones, 70% to 80% seen once. The CDR3 contains 14 residues. Germline assignment: CDR1 SGHNT and CDR2 YYREEE (reference sequence). V lost 4 bases to trimming and J lost 4 bases, with 14 bases between them. Only United States sites treated participants with HIV. This TCR was recovered from a woman in her forties with HIV. The specimen comprised unsorted PBMCs, sampled approximately 1.8 years before starting antiretroviral therapy. This chain links TRBV5-4 with TRBJ2-5; D call uncertain. CDR3 DNA: TGTGCCAGCAGCATGACCGATCACCGAGAGACCCAGTACTTC. Translating it yields CASSMTDHRETQYF.